A selection of T cell receptor beta chains follows, all from one sample in a study of response to subunit inactivated influenza vaccine. TCRdb used MiXCR to reprocess the RT-PCR reads, holding one entry per CDR3 protein. This sample has approximately 700,000 distinct CDR3 sequences, with around 14% found just once. The specimen was PBMCs from blood, collected 11 to 12 days after vaccination. The receptors were sampled from a man in his fifties or sixties who received an inactivated influenza vaccine. Each CDR3 is given with its conserved first and last residue. D genes are given only for firm matches. Clone sizes are given selectively: once, few, many, or a class where the clone is expanded.

j_gene: TRBJ1-1; abundance: -; d_gene: -; v_gene: TRBV7-9; CDR3aa: CASSSTNGHTEAFF; CDR3nt: TGTGCCAGCAGCTCAACAAACGGGCACACTGAAGCTTTCTTT
j_gene: TRBJ1-4; abundance: -; d_gene: TRBD1; v_gene: TRBV4-1; CDR3aa: CASNKDRANEKLFF; CDR3nt: TGCGCCAGCAATAAGGACAGGGCTAATGAAAAACTGTTTTTT
j_gene: TRBJ1-6; abundance: -; d_gene: -; v_gene: TRBV6-5; CDR3aa: CASSYSYRLASPLHF; CDR3nt: TGTGCCAGCAGTTACTCGTATAGGCTCGCTTCACCCCTCCACTTT
j_gene: TRBJ2-1; abundance: -; d_gene: -; v_gene: TRBV20-1; CDR3aa: CTPFLASPYNEQFF; CDR3nt: TGCACCCCGTTCCTAGCGAGTCCCTACAATGAGCAGTTCTTC
j_gene: TRBJ1-1; abundance: -; d_gene: -; v_gene: TRBV20-1; CDR3aa: CSARGLMNTEAFF; CDR3nt: TGCAGTGCTAGGGGCCTCATGAACACTGAAGCTTTCTTT
j_gene: TRBJ2-6; abundance: few; d_gene: -; v_gene: TRBV18; CDR3aa: CASSPRGAGPSGANVLTF; CDR3nt: TGTGCCAGCTCACCGAGAGGCGCGGGGCCTTCTGGGGCCAACGTCCTGACTTTC
j_gene: TRBJ2-7; abundance: -; d_gene: TRBD2; v_gene: TRBV4-1; CDR3aa: CASSLTSGTRSYEQYF; CDR3nt: TGCGCCAGCAGCCTAACGTCCGGGACTAGGAGCTACGAGCAGTACTTC
j_gene: TRBJ2-3; abundance: -; d_gene: -; v_gene: TRBV4-3; CDR3aa: CASSQDGGGTDTHYF; CDR3nt: TGCGCCAGCAGCCAAGATGGGGGTGGCACAGATACGCACTATTTT
j_gene: TRBJ2-1; abundance: -; d_gene: TRBD1; v_gene: TRBV5-1; CDR3aa: CASSSGQGAFDEQFF; CDR3nt: TGCGCCAGCAGCTCGGGACAGGGGGCTTTCGATGAGCAGTTCTTC
j_gene: TRBJ1-6; abundance: -; d_gene: -; v_gene: TRBV7-9; CDR3aa: CASSFTVNSPLHF; CDR3nt: TGTGCCAGCAGCTTTACAGTTAATTCACCCCTCCACTTT
j_gene: TRBJ2-3; abundance: -; d_gene: TRBD2; v_gene: TRBV11-2; CDR3aa: CASSFLAGGPGGTDTQYF; CDR3nt: TGTGCCAGCAGCTTCCTAGCGGGAGGGCCGGGAGGCACAGATACGCAGTATTTT
j_gene: TRBJ1-4; abundance: -; d_gene: -; v_gene: TRBV20-1; CDR3aa: CSARSPPDATNEKLFF; CDR3nt: TGCAGTGCTAGATCCCCCCCAGATGCAACTAATGAAAAACTGTTTTTT
j_gene: TRBJ1-1; abundance: few; d_gene: TRBD1; v_gene: TRBV5-1; CDR3aa: CASSKSGTVNTEAFF; CDR3nt: TGCGCCAGCAGCAAGTCCGGGACAGTAAACACTGAAGCTTTCTTT
j_gene: TRBJ2-7; abundance: -; d_gene: -; v_gene: TRBV6-1; CDR3aa: CASRPAYRGGYEQYF; CDR3nt: TGTGCCAGCAGACCCGCTTACAGGGGGGGCTACGAGCAGTACTTC
j_gene: TRBJ2-7; abundance: few; d_gene: TRBD2; v_gene: TRBV15; CDR3aa: CATSRAASGSYEQYF; CDR3nt: TGTGCCACCAGTAGAGCGGCTAGCGGGAGTTACGAGCAGTACTTC
j_gene: TRBJ1-1; abundance: few; d_gene: -; v_gene: TRBV19; CDR3aa: CASSIDWGGEAFF; CDR3nt: TGTGCCAGTAGTATAGATTGGGGCGGCGAAGCTTTCTTT
j_gene: TRBJ1-1; abundance: -; d_gene: -; v_gene: TRBV3-1; CDR3aa: CASSPLPGQRSPTEAFF; CDR3nt: TGTGCCAGCAGCCCCCTCCCCGGCCAGCGGAGTCCCACTGAAGCTTTCTTT
j_gene: TRBJ2-7; abundance: -; d_gene: -; v_gene: TRBV12-3/TRBV12-4; CDR3aa: CASSSWGGALYEQYF; CDR3nt: TGTGCCAGCAGTTCCTGGGGGGGGGCCTTATACGAGCAGTACTTC
j_gene: TRBJ2-2; abundance: -; d_gene: TRBD1; v_gene: TRBV18; CDR3aa: CASSRGQTLSNAGELFF; CDR3nt: TGTGCCAGCTCACGGGGACAGACCCTTTCGAACGCCGGGGAGCTGTTTTTT
j_gene: TRBJ2-2; abundance: -; d_gene: -; v_gene: TRBV6-2/TRBV6-3; CDR3aa: CASGEQGIAGELFF; CDR3nt: TGTGCCAGCGGGGAACAGGGTATCGCCGGGGAGCTGTTTTTT
j_gene: TRBJ2-3; abundance: -; d_gene: -; v_gene: TRBV9; CDR3aa: CASSGGVRNTQYF; CDR3nt: TGTGCCAGCAGCGGGGGGGTCAGGAATACGCAGTATTTT
j_gene: TRBJ1-6; abundance: -; d_gene: -; v_gene: TRBV10-3; CDR3aa: CAISDQSQVPLHF; CDR3nt: TGTGCCATCAGTGACCAATCCCAGGTACCCCTCCACTTT
j_gene: TRBJ2-1; abundance: -; d_gene: TRBD2; v_gene: TRBV11-1; CDR3aa: CASSLDWGQVKTSGRANEQFF; CDR3nt: TGTGCCAGCAGCTTAGATTGGGGACAGGTAAAGACTAGCGGGAGGGCCAATGAGCAGTTCTTC
j_gene: TRBJ2-3; abundance: many; d_gene: TRBD2; v_gene: TRBV7-9; CDR3aa: CASTIAGVADTQYF; CDR3nt: TGTGCCAGCACCATAGCGGGAGTCGCAGATACGCAGTATTTT
j_gene: TRBJ2-7; abundance: -; d_gene: TRBD1; v_gene: TRBV6-1; CDR3aa: CASAGQGRREQYF; CDR3nt: TGTGCCAGCGCGGGACAGGGACGTCGCGAGCAGTACTTC
j_gene: TRBJ2-4; abundance: -; d_gene: TRBD2; v_gene: TRBV7-2; CDR3aa: CASSLGGTSGLPSF; CDR3nt: TGTGCCAGCAGCTTAGGTGGGACTAGCGGCCTCCCGAGTTTC
j_gene: TRBJ2-3; abundance: -; d_gene: TRBD1; v_gene: TRBV18; CDR3aa: CASRPPRGQGLPDTQYF; CDR3nt: TGTGCCAGCCGACCACCTAGGGGACAGGGGTTGCCAGATACGCAGTATTTT
j_gene: TRBJ2-7; abundance: few; d_gene: -; v_gene: TRBV4-2; CDR3aa: CASSQDERRVSYEQYF; CDR3nt: TGTGCCAGCAGCCAAGATGAGAGGAGGGTATCCTACGAGCAGTACTTC
j_gene: TRBJ2-7; abundance: -; d_gene: TRBD1; v_gene: TRBV20-1; CDR3aa: CSARETGGYEQYF; CDR3nt: TGCAGTGCTAGAGAGACAGGGGGCTACGAGCAGTACTTC
j_gene: TRBJ2-5; abundance: few; d_gene: -; v_gene: TRBV18; CDR3aa: CASSPPRGRDQETQYF; CDR3nt: TGTGCCAGCTCACCTCCCAGGGGTCGGGACCAAGAGACCCAGTACTTC
j_gene: TRBJ2-5; abundance: -; d_gene: -; v_gene: TRBV4-2; CDR3aa: CASSQDHRGSETQYF; CDR3nt: TGTGCCAGCAGCCAAGATCATCGCGGGTCAGAGACCCAGTACTTC
j_gene: TRBJ2-2; abundance: -; d_gene: -; v_gene: TRBV12-3/TRBV12-4; CDR3aa: CASSFSVGGPAGELFF; CDR3nt: TGTGCCAGCAGTTTTTCTGTCGGGGGGCCGGCCGGGGAGCTGTTTTTT
j_gene: TRBJ2-3; abundance: -; d_gene: TRBD1; v_gene: TRBV2; CDR3aa: CASSGSLTGLGTDTQYF; CDR3nt: TGTGCCAGCAGTGGAAGCCTGACAGGGCTCGGCACAGATACGCAGTATTTT
j_gene: TRBJ1-6; abundance: -; d_gene: -; v_gene: TRBV5-6; CDR3aa: CASTSWGNSPLHF; CDR3nt: TGTGCCAGCACCTCTTGGGGGAATTCACCCCTCCACTTT
j_gene: TRBJ2-1; abundance: many; d_gene: -; v_gene: TRBV29-1; CDR3aa: CSAAETDSSYNEQFF; CDR3nt: TGCAGCGCGGCCGAGACCGATAGCTCCTACAATGAGCAGTTCTTC
j_gene: TRBJ1-1; abundance: -; d_gene: -; v_gene: TRBV20-1; CDR3aa: CSASNLPMNTEAFF; CDR3nt: TGCAGTGCTTCCAACTTGCCTATGAACACTGAAGCTTTCTTT
j_gene: TRBJ2-1; abundance: -; d_gene: TRBD1; v_gene: TRBV7-2; CDR3aa: CASSRDRKDNEQFF; CDR3nt: TGTGCCAGCAGCCGGGACAGAAAAGACAATGAGCAGTTCTTC
j_gene: TRBJ2-2; abundance: few; d_gene: -; v_gene: TRBV19; CDR3aa: CASSIVAGTGELFF; CDR3nt: TGTGCCAGTAGTATAGTGGCGGGAACCGGGGAGCTGTTTTTT
j_gene: TRBJ1-4; abundance: -; d_gene: -; v_gene: TRBV12-3/TRBV12-4; CDR3aa: CASTLGGSEKLFF; CDR3nt: TGTGCCAGCACCCTTGGAGGGAGTGAAAAACTGTTTTTT
j_gene: TRBJ2-3; abundance: many; d_gene: TRBD2; v_gene: TRBV5-4; CDR3aa: CASSPRTSGGLLGTDTQYF; CDR3nt: TGTGCCAGCAGCCCAAGGACTAGCGGGGGCCTTCTCGGCACAGATACGCAGTATTTT
j_gene: TRBJ2-4; abundance: -; d_gene: -; v_gene: TRBV2; CDR3aa: CASRDTGTSKNIQYF; CDR3nt: TGTGCCAGCAGAGACACCGGGACAAGCAAAAACATTCAGTACTTC
j_gene: TRBJ2-1; abundance: -; d_gene: -; v_gene: TRBV20-1; CDR3aa: CSAKRRGLYNEQFF; CDR3nt: TGCAGTGCTAAACGTAGAGGTCTCTACAATGAGCAGTTCTTC
j_gene: TRBJ2-7; abundance: -; d_gene: TRBD2; v_gene: TRBV5-1; CDR3aa: CASSPFGEGPYEQYF; CDR3nt: TGCGCCAGCAGCCCCTTTGGGGAGGGCCCCTACGAGCAGTACTTC
j_gene: TRBJ2-1; abundance: -; d_gene: -; v_gene: TRBV7-6; CDR3aa: CASSLLLSSVHEQFF; CDR3nt: TGTGCCAGCAGCTTACTGCTCTCTAGCGTACATGAGCAGTTCTTC
j_gene: TRBJ2-7; abundance: few; d_gene: TRBD1; v_gene: TRBV2; CDR3aa: CASSVGTGLIYEQYF; CDR3nt: TGTGCCAGCAGTGTAGGGACAGGGTTAATCTACGAGCAGTACTTC
j_gene: TRBJ1-6; abundance: -; d_gene: TRBD1; v_gene: TRBV15; CDR3aa: CATSDTGGSSPLHF; CDR3nt: TGTGCCACCAGCGACACAGGGGGCAGCTCACCCCTCCACTTT
j_gene: TRBJ2-3; abundance: few; d_gene: -; v_gene: TRBV2; CDR3aa: CASSIRFTDTQYF; CDR3nt: TGTGCCAGCAGTATTCGCTTCACAGATACGCAGTATTTT
j_gene: TRBJ2-5; abundance: few; d_gene: -; v_gene: TRBV11-2; CDR3aa: CASSLETSATQYF; CDR3nt: TGTGCCAGCAGCTTAGAGACTAGTGCGACCCAGTACTTC
j_gene: TRBJ2-7; abundance: -; d_gene: -; v_gene: TRBV11-1; CDR3aa: CASSLEGQATYEQYF; CDR3nt: TGTGCCAGCAGCTTAGAGGGTCAGGCGACGTACGAGCAGTACTTC
j_gene: TRBJ1-2; abundance: -; d_gene: TRBD1; v_gene: TRBV20-1; CDR3aa: CSARDPDSGGLYGYTF; CDR3nt: TGCAGTGCTAGAGATCCAGACTCAGGGGGTCTCTATGGCTACACCTTC